The rows below give T cell receptor beta chains drawn from one sample of a study of shared clonotypes between healthy human individuals. The protocol was immunoSEQ multiplex PCR, while the TCRdb copy is restricted to in-frame clones and leaves out a portion. This table holds 1,100,000 or so clones, about four fifths found once. Sequencing used memory CD4+ T cells from PBMCs. These receptors were collected from a man aged 18 to 30 in good health. Some clones in this sample may be carry-over from other donors' samples. Each CDR3 is given with its conserved first and last residue. Fields, in order: clone size, V gene, J gene, D gene, CDR3 protein, CDR3 DNA. The D gene is left open where the match is weak. Clone size is stated in some rows and not others, as once, few, many or a class when expanded.

.	TRBV5-1	TRBJ2-7	TRBD1	CASSLRGPGEQYF	TGCGCCAGCAGCTTAAGGGGGCCCGGGGAGCAGTACTTC
.	TRBV6-1	TRBJ2-1	TRBD2	CAINAGTSGYNEQFF	TGTGCCATTAACGCCGGGACTAGCGGGTACAATGAGCAGTTCTTC
.	TRBV5-1	TRBJ2-7	TRBD2	CASSGGPLAGGEQYF	TGCGCCAGCAGCGGGGGCCCTCTAGCGGGAGGCGAGCAGTACTTC
many	TRBV28	TRBJ1-1	.	CASSQTDTEAFF	TGTGCCAGCAGCCAGACAGACACTGAAGCTTTCTTT
.	TRBV7-9	TRBJ2-1	.	CASSPGAARRNNEQFF	TGTGCCAGCAGCCCAGGTGCGGCGCGCAGGAACAATGAGCAGTTCTTC
.	TRBV7-6	TRBJ1-1	.	CASSLATRNTEAFF	TGTGCCAGCAGCTTAGCGACGAGGAACACTGAAGCTTTCTTT
.	TRBV7-3	TRBJ2-3	.	CASSPQGRGTDTQYF	TGTGCCAGCAGCCCCCAGGGGAGGGGCACAGATACGCAGTATTTT
.	TRBV2	TRBJ1-1	.	CASGLIELNTEAFF	TGTGCCAGCGGGTTGATAGAATTGAACACTGAAGCTTTCTTT
.	TRBV27	TRBJ2-7	.	CASSSLRGTGQYF	TGTGCCAGCAGTTCACTACGGGGGACTGGGCAGTACTTC
.	TRBV5-4	TRBJ1-2	.	CASSVRGRDYGYTF	TGTGCCAGCAGCGTCAGGGGTAGGGACTATGGCTACACCTTC
.	TRBV4-3	TRBJ2-1	TRBD1	CASSPLDRGANEQFF	TGCGCCAGCAGCCCCCTCGACAGGGGAGCTAATGAGCAGTTCTTC
.	TRBV28	TRBJ2-7	TRBD2	CASRRGRADEQYF	TGTGCCAGCAGACGGGGGAGGGCCGACGAGCAGTACTTC
.	TRBV4-1	TRBJ1-2	.	CASSQGGARGPSDYTF	TGCGCCAGCAGCCAAGGGGGTGCTCGGGGGCCGAGTGACTACACCTTC
once	TRBV28	TRBJ2-2	.	CASSSRTVGYYAGELFF	TGTGCCAGCAGTTCCCGGACGGTCGGGTATTACGCCGGGGAGCTGTTTTTT
.	TRBV2	TRBJ1-1	.	CASSVDRTEAFF	TGTGCCAGCAGTGTGGATAGAACTGAAGCTTTCTTT
.	TRBV6-5	TRBJ1-3	.	CASSYSGVNSGNTIYF	TGTGCCAGCAGTTACTCGGGGGTAAACTCTGGAAACACCATATATTTT
.	TRBV28	TRBJ1-1	.	CASSLLRTSNTEAFF	TGTGCCAGCAGTTTATTGCGGACCTCGAACACTGAAGCTTTCTTT
.	TRBV9	TRBJ1-1	.	CASSVAGQSAEAFF	TGTGCCAGCAGCGTAGCCGGACAGAGCGCTGAAGCTTTCTTT
once	TRBV5-6	TRBJ2-7	.	CASSLDAPLGEQYF	TGTGCCAGCAGCTTGGACGCCCCTTTGGGAGAGCAGTACTTC
few	TRBV7-8	TRBJ2-7	TRBD2	CASSLGRGVGEQYF	TGTGCCAGCAGCTTAGGTCGGGGGGTGGGCGAGCAGTACTTC
.	TRBV10-3	TRBJ2-7	.	CATQTSSYEQYF	TGTGCCACACAGACTAGCTCCTACGAGCAGTACTTC
.	TRBV2	TRBJ2-4	TRBD2	CASFSGRGKNIQYF	TGTGCCAGCTTTAGCGGGAGGGGCAAAAACATTCAGTACTTC
.	TRBV4-1	TRBJ2-3	.	CASSQAGQKTDTQYF	TGCGCCAGCAGCCAAGCGGGCCAGAAAACAGATACGCAGTATTTT
.	TRBV28	TRBJ1-2	.	CASSTSYGYTF	TGTGCCAGCAGTACGAGTTATGGCTACACCTTC
.	TRBV28	TRBJ2-2	.	CASTPGGSGAGELFF	TGTGCCAGCACCCCCGGGGGGTCAGGGGCCGGGGAGCTGTTTTTT
.	TRBV7-2	TRBJ2-2	.	CASSSPPGKRTGELFF	TGTGCCAGCAGCTCCCCCCCGGGGAAACGCACCGGGGAGCTGTTTTTT
many	TRBV27	TRBJ1-2	.	CASSLSMSRVGGYTF	TGTGCCAGCAGTTTATCGATGTCCAGGGTTGGGGGCTACACCTTC
once	TRBV27	TRBJ2-4	TRBD2	CASSSHRGGLGRLLLAKNIQYF	TGTGCCAGCAGTTCTCATCGGGGGGGCTTGGGGAGGCTTCTACTAGCCAAAAACATTCAGTACTTC
.	TRBV29-1	TRBJ1-2	.	CSVETRGPNGYTF	TGCAGCGTTGAAACCAGAGGGCCGAATGGCTACACCTTC
.	TRBV9	TRBJ1-1	TRBD1	CASSVGSTGQAFF	TGTGCCAGCAGCGTAGGTTCGACAGGGCAAGCTTTCTTT
.	TRBV2	TRBJ1-2	.	CASSAGKNNYGYTF	TGTGCCAGCAGCGCGGGGAAGAATAACTATGGCTACACCTTC
.	TRBV6-1	TRBJ1-2	TRBD1	CASRGTGAYGYTF	TGTGCCAGCAGGGGGACAGGGGCCTATGGCTACACCTTC
.	TRBV27	TRBJ2-2	TRBD2	CASRPPPGGRGTGELFF	TGTGCCAGCAGACCCCCTCCGGGGGGACGAGGAACCGGGGAGCTGTTTTTT
.	TRBV7-2	TRBJ2-1	.	CASSFQGVADEQFF	TGTGCCAGCAGCTTTCAGGGTGTCGCGGATGAGCAGTTCTTC
.	TRBV29-1	TRBJ2-7	.	CSVGSAASYEQYF	TGCAGCGTTGGGTCGGCGGCCTCCTACGAGCAGTACTTC
.	TRBV4-3	TRBJ1-6	.	CASSQVAGGSYNSPLHF	TGCGCCAGCAGCCAAGTTGCGGGGGGTTCTTATAATTCACCCCTCCACTTT
.	TRBV2	TRBJ2-1	TRBD2	CASSGVPSGRMSYNEQFF	TGTGCCAGCAGCGGGGTCCCCAGCGGGAGGATGTCCTACAATGAGCAGTTCTTC
.	TRBV6-1	TRBJ2-3	TRBD2	CASRSGSEGTQYF	TGTGCCAGCAGAAGCGGGAGTGAAGGTACGCAGTATTTT
.	TRBV15	TRBJ2-2	.	CATSRERLGGAGELFF	TGTGCCACCAGCAGAGAACGACTCGGAGGGGCCGGGGAGCTGTTTTTT
few	TRBV4-3	TRBJ2-7	.	CASSHHLPAGIDYEQYF	TGCGCCAGCAGCCACCATCTGCCCGCCGGGATAGATTACGAGCAGTACTTC
few	TRBV4-1	TRBJ2-3	.	CASSPSGVVRDTQYF	TGCGCCAGCAGCCCCTCGGGGGTGGTTCGGGATACGCAGTATTTT